A single sample gave rise to the 21 T cell receptor beta chains below, sequenced in a study of T cell responses to AZD1222 COVID-19 vaccine. Assay: immunoSEQ multiplex PCR; the TCRdb copy retains only in-frame clones and omits some. This table has fewer than 90,000 clones, 86% appearing once. Sequencing used peripheral blood, obtained 28 days after the second AZD1222 dose. All receptors come from an adult who received the AZD1222 COVID-19 vaccine.

The chain has TRBV5-6 and TRBJ2-1; D perhaps matches TRBD2 (6 bases). Between the trimmed V and J ends, which lost 1 base and 2 bases, there was a span of 10 bases. The CDR3 is made up of 15 amino acids. Germline V CDR1 and CDR2: SGHDT, YYEEEE. The CDR3 DNA reads as TGTGCCAGCAGCTTGAGAGGAGGGGCCTACAATGAGCAGTTCTTC. Translating gives CASSLRGGAYNEQFF. Based on the CDR3 plus reference TRBV5-6 and TRBJ2-1, the full variable domain is DAGVTQSPTHLIKTRGQQVTLRCSPKSGHDTVSWYQQALGQGPQFIFQYYEEEERQRGNFPDRFSGHQFPNYSSELNVNALLLGDSALYLCASSLRGGAYNEQFFGPGTRLTVL.

To note about this clone: The junction differs from germline at one of its ends, possibly a read error. V usage is TRBV28 and J usage is TRBJ1-6; D gene unclear. Per germline, CDR1 MDHEN and CDR2 SYDVKM. The length of the CDR3 is 14 residues. The CDR3 protein is CASNTGSFNSPLHF. CDR3 coding DNA: TGTGCCAGCAATACCGGGTCCTTTAATTCACCCCTCCACTTT.

This clone has more than one count but fewer than ten. The J gene is TRBJ2-2, the V gene TRBV19; 7 nucleotides align to TRBD1. Trimming at V came to 5 bases and at J to 6 bases, leaving 12 bases not matched to a gene. The CDR3 has 16 residues. Looked up from germline, CDR1 is LNHDA and CDR2 is SQIVND (reference sequence). The DNA of the CDR3 is TGTGCCAGTAGTCTTCTAACGAACAGGGGCGCCGGGGAGCTGTTTTTT. It translates to CASSLLTNRGAGELFF.

J is TRBJ1-2 and V is TRBV10-1; D uncertain. The CDR3 sequence is 14 residues long. Trimming left V 0 bases short and J 4 bases short, with 9 bases between. Germline V gene lookup returns CDR1 WNHNN and CDR2 SYGVQD (reference sequence). The CDR3 coding sequence is TGCGCCAGCAGTGAGTCGGGCGCAACCTATGGCTACACCTTC. It yields the protein CASSESGATYGYTF.

This rearrangement joins TRBV30 to TRBJ1-2; D is uncertain. Germline lookup yields CDR1 GTSNPN and CDR2 SVGIG (reference sequence). V lost 3 bases and J 4 bases, leaving 12 bases between the germline ends. CDR3 length equals 13 residues. CDR3 loop: CAWRAVPSYGYTF. For the CDR3, the DNA is TGTGCCTGGAGGGCGGTACCTTCCTATGGCTACACCTTC.

This clone has a single count. This chain joins TRBV28 and TRBJ1-2; no reliable D call. The CDR3 is 13 amino acids. In germline, CDR1 is MDHEN, CDR2 SYDVKM. Trimming pared 0 bases from V and 5 bases from J, leaving 7 bases between. CDR3 protein: CASSLWTEYGYTF. CDR3 bases: TGTGCCAGCAGTTTATGGACGGAATATGGCTACACCTTC.

V is TRBV10-3 and J is TRBJ1-2, with D possibly matching TRBD1 (6 bases). CDR3 length equals 14 residues. CDR1 is ENHRY and CDR2 is SYGVKD in the germline V gene. Trimming pared 10 bases from V and 3 bases from J, leaving 18 bases between. The CDR3 DNA sequence: TGTGCCACATCCGGAAGGGGGTTGGACTATGGCTACACCTTC. Protein: CATSGRGLDYGYTF.

This clone has more than one count but fewer than ten. This chain connects TRBV7-9 to TRBJ1-5, with 8 nucleotides matching TRBD1. The CDR3 totals 16 residues. V was pared by 4 bases and J by 3 bases, with 8 bases of the junction left unmatched. Germline V gene lookup returns CDR1 SEHNR and CDR2 FQNEAQ (reference sequence). CDR3: CASSSGRQGPNQPQHF. The DNA of the CDR3 is TGTGCCAGCAGCTCGGGGCGACAGGGGCCCAATCAGCCCCAGCATTTT.

The rearrangement joins TRBV28 to TRBJ2-3; D is possibly TRBD2 (7 bases). CDR3 length: 12 amino acids. The germline V gene has CDR1 MDHEN and CDR2 SYDVKM. Trimming took off 11 bases at V and 4 bases at J, with 13 bases between the two ends. CDR3 DNA: TGTGCCTGCGGGGGCTCCCCAGATACGCAGTATTTT. Its protein product is CACGGSPDTQYF. The full variable domain, its missing parts supplied by reference TRBV28 and TRBJ2-3, is DVKVTQSSRYLVKRTGEKVFLECVQDMDHENMFWYRQDPGLGLRLIYFSYDVKMKEKGDIPEGYSVSREKKERFSLILESASTNQTSMYLCACGGSPDTQYFGPGTRLTVL.

This clone was seen only once. The rearrangement joins TRBV2 to TRBJ1-6, with a possible D match to TRBD1 (6 bases). The CDR3 has 17 amino acids. The germline CDR1 and CDR2 sequences are SNHLY and FYNNEI. V was cut by 3 bases and J by 7 bases, with 19 bases left in between. CDR3 DNA sequence: TGTGCCAGCAGTGATTATGGGGGGGCTCCGGAGAATTCACCCCTCCACTTT. Translation: CASSDYGGAPENSPLHF. Using reference TRBV2 and TRBJ1-6 for the parts outside the CDR3, the full variable domain is EPEVTQTPSHQVTQMGQEVILRCVPISNHLYFYWYRQILGQKVEFLVSFYNNEISEKSEIFDDQFSVERPDGSNFTLKIRSTKLEDSAMYFCASSDYGGAPENSPLHFGNGTRLTVT.

The chain has TRBV5-4 and TRBJ1-1; 7 bases fit TRBD1. V was pared by 2 bases and J by 0 bases, with 4 bases of the junction left unmatched. The V gene's germline CDR1 is SGHNT and CDR2 YYREEE (reference sequence). CDR3 length: 15 residues. The CDR3 is CASSFHRGMNTEAFF. Written as DNA, the CDR3 is TGTGCCAGCAGCTTCCACAGGGGAATGAACACTGAAGCTTTCTTT.

This clone was counted between two and nine times. This rearrangement joins TRBV28 to TRBJ2-7, with 10 bases aligning to TRBD1. V was pared by 7 bases and J by 4 bases, with 4 bases of the junction left unmatched. Germline loops: CDR1 MDHEN, CDR2 SYDVKM. This CDR3 spans 13 amino acids. In nucleotides, the CDR3 is TGTGCCAGCAACGCGGGACAGGGGTACGAGCAGTACTTC. Translated: CASNAGQGYEQYF.

The V and J genes are TRBV27 and TRBJ2-1, with 8 bases identical to TRBD1. J lost 13 bases, V lost 5 bases, and 7 bases had no gene match. CDR1 is MNHEY, CDR2 SMNVEV, per germline (reference sequence). The CDR3 totals 12 residues. The CDR3 region is CASSHRGNEQFF. As DNA, the CDR3 is TGTGCCAGCAGTCACAGGGGGAACGAACAGTTCTTC.

The chain recombines TRBV2 with TRBJ2-7, with 8 bases lining up with TRBD1. The V gene's germline CDR1 is SNHLY and CDR2 FYNNEI. CDR3 length: 12 amino acids. V lost 5 bases, J lost 9 bases, and 6 bases stayed unmatched. In nucleotides, the CDR3 is TGTGCCAGCAGTAGCACAGGGGGTTTGCAGTACTTC. This codes for CASSSTGGLQYF.

The genes are TRBV5-4 and TRBJ2-6; TRBD1 might be the D (6 bases). From germline, CDR1 is SGHNT and CDR2 YYREEE (reference sequence). CDR3 size: 16 residues. Between the trimmed V and J ends, which lost 4 bases and 2 bases, there was a span of 13 bases. The CDR3 sequence: CASSNNRAPGANVLTF. The CDR3 bases are TGTGCCAGCAGCAACAACAGGGCCCCTGGGGCCAACGTCCTGACTTTC.

The chain couples TRBV6-5 to TRBJ2-6; the D gene is possibly TRBD1 (6 bases). Trimming removed 6 bases at V and 0 bases at J, with 6 bases between. Germline V gene lookup returns CDR1 MNHEY and CDR2 SVGAGI. CDR3 length: 14 amino acids. CDR3 in DNA: TGTGCCAGCAGGGACAGCTCTGGGGCCAACGTCCTGACTTTC. Amino acid sequence: CASRDSSGANVLTF.

V usage is TRBV5-1 and J usage is TRBJ1-1; no definite D call. Germline V gives CDR1 SGHRS, CDR2 YFSETQ. Trimming removed 0 bases at V and 5 bases at J, with 11 bases between. The CDR3 is 14 residues long. The CDR3 reads CASSLGITVTEAFF. DNA of the CDR3: TGCGCCAGCAGCTTGGGCATCACGGTGACTGAAGCTTTCTTT.

V usage is TRBV27 and J usage is TRBJ2-1, with 10 bases lining up with TRBD2. The CDR3 loop spans 18 amino acids. The junction had 16 bases not matched to a gene; V was cut back by 2 bases and J by 9 bases. The germline CDR1 and CDR2 sequences are MNHEY and SMNVEV (reference sequence). DNA of the CDR3: TGTGCCAGCAGTTTACCCCCAGGGTTAGCGGGGGGCCGGAGTGAGCAGTTCTTC. Its protein product is CASSLPPGLAGGRSEQFF.

J is TRBJ2-1 and V is TRBV28; 8 positions agree with TRBD2. This CDR3 contains 18 residues. Unmatched junction bases numbered 16, after V lost 4 bases and J lost 5 bases. Per germline, CDR1 MDHEN and CDR2 SYDVKM. The CDR3 reads CASSSPPTSGSPHNEQFF. CDR3 nucleotides: TGTGCCAGCAGTTCTCCCCCTACAAGCGGGAGTCCCCACAATGAGCAGTTCTTC.

The chain recombines TRBV4-1 with TRBJ1-2; D may be TRBD1 (5 bases). Trimming removed 4 bases from V and 4 bases from J, with 16 bases in between. CDR3 length equals 15 residues. Germline V gene lookup returns CDR1 MGHRA and CDR2 YSYEKL. CDR3 protein: CASSLQAGLIYGYTF. CDR3 bases: TGCGCCAGCAGCCTCCAGGCAGGGCTCATCTATGGCTACACCTTC.

The chain recombines TRBV9 with TRBJ1-1, with unresolved D. CDR3 length equals 14 residues. Trimming pared 3 bases from V and 1 base from J, leaving 10 bases between. CDR1 is SGDLS and CDR2 is YYNGEE in the germline V gene. The CDR3 coding sequence is TGTGCCAGCAGCGCCCCTTGGCCGAACACTGAAGCTTTCTTT. Translating it yields CASSAPWPNTEAFF.